A selection of T cell receptor beta chains follows, all from one sample in a study of blood T cell repertoires in COVID-19. Sequencing was performed with immunoSEQ multiplex PCR; in TCRdb, only in-frame clones are kept and a portion is missing. Of fewer than 130,000 clones in the sample, about 80% are singletons; the top ten hold around 15%. The sequenced sample was peripheral blood. The source is a woman of 80 years or more with active or convalescent COVID-19. Both conserved end residues are part of each CDR3. D genes are given only for firm matches. Size is stated for part of the rows, as once, few or many counts, or as a class when the clone is expanded.

>11|-|-|TRBV29-1|TRBJ1-1
CSVQDRPEAFF
TGCAGCGTGCAGGACAGACCTGAAGCTTTCTTT
>16|-|TRBD1|TRBV4-2|TRBJ2-2
CASSQEGTAYTGELFF
TGTGCCAGCAGCCAAGAAGGGACAGCCTACACCGGGGAGCTGTTTTTT
>14|-|-|TRBV5-1|TRBJ1-1
CASSLARGNTEAFF
TGCGCCAGCAGCTTGGCCAGGGGGAACACTGAAGCTTTCTTT
>14|-|-|TRBV3-1/TRBV3-2|TRBJ1-2
CASSLQGLNYGYTF
TGTGCCAGCAGCCTCCAGGGACTGAACTATGGCTACACCTTC
>18|once|TRBD2|TRBV24-1|TRBJ2-2
CATSDLHPSGRVTGELFF
TGTGCCACCAGTGATTTGCACCCTAGCGGGAGGGTAACCGGGGAGCTGTTTTTT
>14|-|-|TRBV5-1|TRBJ2-7
CASSQNGRTYEQYF
TGCGCCAGCAGCCAGAACGGGAGAACCTACGAGCAGTACTTC
>17|-|TRBD2|TRBV3-1/TRBV3-2|TRBJ2-7
CASSQAVEREVTYEQYF
TGTGCCAGCAGCCAGGCGGTAGAGCGGGAGGTTACCTACGAGCAGTACTTC
>15|-|TRBD2|TRBV7-3|TRBJ2-5
CASSLGTSRTETQYF
TGTGCCAGCAGCTTAGGGACTAGCCGGACGGAGACCCAGTACTTC
>12|-|TRBD1|TRBV6-5|TRBJ2-7
CASSRDSYEQYF
TGTGCCAGCAGTCGGGACAGCTACGAGCAGTACTTC
>11|-|-|TRBV7-9|TRBJ1-2
CASTAGHGYTF
TGTGCCAGCACCGCGGGGCATGGCTACACCTTC
>15|-|TRBD2|TRBV5-4|TRBJ2-1
CASSYLAGGHNEQFF
TGTGCCAGCAGCTATCTAGCGGGAGGCCACAATGAGCAGTTCTTC
>16|few|-|TRBV11-3|TRBJ2-1
CASSSLSGGSYNEQFF
TGTGCCAGCAGCTCCCTTTCCGGGGGATCCTACAATGAGCAGTTCTTC
>15|-|-|TRBV7-6|TRBJ2-3
CASSSRGARTDTQYF
TGTGCCAGCAGCTCCCGAGGCGCCCGCACAGATACGCAGTATTTT